This T cell receptor beta chain is drawn from a study of T cell changes during pregnancy in multiple sclerosis. TCRdb keeps only in-frame clones here, not all; method: immunoSEQ multiplex PCR. The sample holds roughly 55,000 clones; 92% are singletons and the top ten take approximately 0.15%. The V end lost 7 bases, the J end lost 1 base, and 8 bases lay between the germline ends. From germline, CDR1 is SGHRS and CDR2 YFSETQ. This CDR3 has 12 amino acids. Material: CD4+ T cells from peripheral blood mononuclear cells, obtained after pregnancy. The source of this sequence is a female donor in good health, enrolled as a control in a pregnancy study. This chain links TRBV5-1 with TRBJ2-5, with a weak D call TRBD1 (6 bases). The CDR3 coding sequence is TGCGCCAGCGGACAGCGCCAAGAGACCCAGTACTTC. This encodes CASGQRQETQYF.